The 22 T cell receptor beta chains below all came from one sample that was sequenced in a study of CD4 T cells in relation to SARS-CoV-2 and coronaviruses. Libraries were prepared by immunoSEQ multiplex PCR; TCRdb keeps only in-frame clonotypes and omits some of them. The sample comprises about 65,000 clones, over 80% of which are singletons, and 1.6% rests with the top ten. CD4+ T cells from unexposed donors were obtained before the COVID-19 pandemic (2011-2018). The sequenced sample consisted of memory CD4+ T cells from PBMCs. The receptors come from a human donor in good health.

The chain carries TRBV19 and TRBJ1-5, with D perhaps matching TRBD1 (5 bases). This CDR3 is built from 17 residues. Germline V lookup: CDR1 LNHDA, CDR2 SQIVND (reference sequence). The V end was cut by 10 bases, the J end by 2 bases, with 24 bases between. Here the CDR3 DNA reads TGTGCCACCAGTCCTGGGTGGGGGGGGGTTGGCAATCAGCCCCAGCATTTT. Amino acid sequence: CATSPGWGGVGNQPQHF.

V usage is TRBV5-1 and J usage is TRBJ1-2, with 9 bases lining up with TRBD1. The length of the CDR3 is 14 residues. Germline V gives CDR1 SGHRS, CDR2 YFSETQ. V shed 9 bases and J 2 bases; nucleotides not matched to a gene: 8. The CDR3 DNA follows: TGCGCCACTAAACCGGGACAGGGAAACTATGGCTACACCTTC. It translates to CATKPGQGNYGYTF.

This clone was seen a handful of times. The chain uses TRBV5-5 and TRBJ1-1; D is unresolved. CDR1 is SGHKS and CDR2 is YYEKEE in the germline V gene (reference sequence). Trimming took off 1 base at V and 1 base at J, with 8 bases between the two ends. The CDR3 is made up of 14 amino acids. CDR3 sequence reads: CASSLFLGNTEAFF. CDR3 nucleotides: TGTGCCAGCAGCTTGTTCCTGGGGAACACTGAAGCTTTCTTT.

The chain carries TRBV6-5 and TRBJ2-1; tentatively, D is TRBD2 (6 bases). The CDR3 is 15 amino acids. The germline V gene has CDR1 MNHEY and CDR2 SVGAGI. The germline V and J ends were trimmed by 7 bases and 12 bases, with 25 bases remaining between them. CDR3 nucleotides: TGTGCCAGCAAATACGGTGGGGCGGGCGGGATTGGGCAGTTCTTC. Its translation is CASKYGGAGGIGQFF.

The chain recombines TRBV15 with TRBJ1-1; possibly TRBD1 for D (6 bases). The V gene's germline CDR1 is LNHNV and CDR2 YYDKDF (reference sequence). Deletions cut 5 bases from V and 0 bases from J, with 16 bases between. The CDR3 covers 16 residues. CDR3 in amino acids: CATSGAGDTMNTEAFF. CDR3 sequence (DNA): TGTGCCACCAGCGGGGCAGGGGATACCATGAACACTGAAGCTTTCTTT.

This clone has just one count. The chain couples TRBV28 to TRBJ1-2; D remains ambiguous. This CDR3 has 12 residues. Deletions cut 6 bases from V and 4 bases from J, with 9 bases between. The V gene's germline CDR1 is MDHEN and CDR2 SYDVKM. The CDR3 loop is CASRPGSYGYTF. CDR3 in DNA: TGTGCCAGCAGGCCCGGGTCCTATGGCTACACCTTC.

The chain couples TRBV20-1 to TRBJ1-2; TRBD1 might be the D (5 bases). Germline lookup yields CDR1 DFQATT and CDR2 SNEGSKA (reference sequence). V was shortened by 3 bases and J by 3 bases, with 11 bases between the two germline ends. The CDR3 spans 13 residues. The CDR3 protein is CSASPDRYYGYTF. The CDR3, as DNA: TGCAGTGCTAGTCCAGACAGATACTATGGCTACACCTTC.

This sequence joins TRBV5-4 and TRBJ2-5, with a tentative D call TRBD2 (5 bases). V gave up 4 bases and J gave up 2 bases, with 12 bases separating them. Germline V gene data show CDR1 as SGHNT and CDR2 as YYREEE (reference sequence). The CDR3 contains 14 residues. CDR3 amino acids: CASSPRGLQETQYF. The CDR3 nucleotides are TGTGCCAGCAGCCCCCGGGGTTTACAAGAGACCCAGTACTTC.

This clone was seen once. The CDR3 DNA reads TGTGCCAGCAGCCTCGGACCGGGGGACACCGGGGAGCTGTTTTTT. Translated: CASSLGPGDTGELFF. The J gene is TRBJ2-2, the V gene TRBV7-6, with D tentatively TRBD2 (6 bases). Trimming took off 5 bases at V and 3 bases at J, with 13 bases between the two ends. Germline CDR1 and CDR2: SGHVS and FNYEAQ. This CDR3 region has 15 residues.

The chain is built from TRBV24-1 and TRBJ1-2; 9 bases agree with TRBD1. Trimming took 3 bases from V and 8 from J; bases not matched to a gene: 9. The CDR3 length is 15 residues. Germline V CDR1 and CDR2: KGHDR, SFDVKD. This chain's CDR3 is CATSDGGTGRWGYTF. CDR3 bases: TGTGCCACCAGTGATGGGGGGACAGGGCGATGGGGCTACACCTTC.

The chain uses TRBV6-5 and TRBJ1-1; 7 bases line up with TRBD1. The CDR3 sequence is 15 residues long. CDR1 is MNHEY, CDR2 SVGAGI, per germline. V dropped 1 base and J dropped 3; count of bases not matched to a gene: 5. CDR3 protein: CASSYWGQLDTEAFF. The CDR3, as DNA: TGTGCCAGCAGTTACTGGGGACAGCTGGACACTGAAGCTTTCTTT.

This chain uses TRBV7-3 with TRBJ2-2; no firm D call. This CDR3 contains 15 residues. The germline V and J ends were trimmed by 5 bases and 1 base, with 11 bases remaining between them. Germline V CDR1 and CDR2: SGHTA, FQGTGA. This CDR3 reads CASSPGSGNTGELFF. The CDR3, as DNA: TGTGCCAGCAGCCCCGGATCCGGGAACACCGGGGAGCTGTTTTTT.

The chain joins TRBV11-2 to TRBJ2-1, with a weak D call TRBD1 (5 bases). Germline values: CDR1 SGHAT, CDR2 FQNNGV. V was clipped by 1 base and J by 8 bases, with 12 bases between them. This CDR3 region has 14 residues. This CDR3 is CASSLGRLGHEQFF. CDR3 in DNA: TGTGCCAGCAGCTTAGGTCGTTTGGGGCATGAGCAGTTCTTC.

The V call is TRBV6-6, the J call TRBJ2-7; maybe TRBD1 (6 bases). The CDR3 has 13 residues. Germline V gene lookup returns CDR1 MNHNY and CDR2 SVGAGI (reference sequence). V was pared by 2 bases and J by 6 bases, with 11 bases between. Here the CDR3 DNA reads TGTGCCAGCAGTTACCCCCAGGGGTTCGAGCAGTACTTC. Translation: CASSYPQGFEQYF.

This chain uses TRBV6-1 with TRBJ1-5; TRBD1 aligns across 11 bases. The CDR3 consists of 17 residues. V trimming: 3 bases; J trimming: 4 bases; junction bases outside the gene matches: 8. Germline CDR1 MNHNS, CDR2 SASEGT. CDR3 in DNA: TGTGCCAGCAGTGAGGTACCCGGGACAGGGGGTAATCAGCCCCAGCATTTT. Amino acid sequence: CASSEVPGTGGNQPQHF.

J is TRBJ2-6 and V is TRBV5-1; D is unclear. From germline, CDR1 is SGHRS and CDR2 YFSETQ. The CDR3 spans 15 residues. Trimming cost V 4 bases and J 0 bases, with 8 bases left between them. Here the CDR3 reads CASSLGFSGANVLTF. CDR3 in DNA: TGCGCCAGCAGCCTTGGGTTCTCTGGGGCCAACGTCCTGACTTTC.

The chain recombines TRBV7-9 with TRBJ1-5, with TRBD1 identical over 10 bases. The CDR3 loop spans 14 amino acids. The germline V gene encodes CDR1 SEHNR and CDR2 FQNEAQ (reference sequence). The junction had 5 bases not matched to a gene; V was cut back by 6 bases and J by 6 bases. The CDR3 region is CASSRTGGGQPQHF. In DNA, the CDR3 is TGTGCCAGCAGTCGGACAGGGGGAGGTCAGCCCCAGCATTTT.

The rearrangement links TRBV4-1 to TRBJ2-7; possibly TRBD1 for D (6 bases). V was clipped by 1 base and J by 4 bases, with 14 bases between them. The V gene's germline CDR1 is MGHRA and CDR2 YSYEKL. The CDR3 covers 15 residues. CDR3: CASSQGQGHPYEQYF. The DNA of the CDR3 is TGCGCCAGCAGCCAAGGCCAGGGACACCCGTACGAGCAGTACTTC.

This clone has just a few counts. The chain couples TRBV6-6 to TRBJ2-7, with unresolved D. Germline V gene sequence: CDR1 MNHNY, CDR2 SVGAGI (reference sequence). The CDR3 has 14 residues. The V end was cut by 0 bases, the J end by 6 bases, with 12 bases between. CDR3 in amino acids: CASSYSGIGREQYF. The CDR3 nucleotides read TGTGCCAGCAGTTACTCGGGCATTGGACGCGAGCAGTACTTC.

This chain links TRBV5-4 with TRBJ1-2, with 7 nucleotides matching TRBD1. Germline V lookup: CDR1 SGHNT, CDR2 YYREEE (reference sequence). This CDR3 contains 15 residues. V trimming: 3 bases; J trimming: 4 bases; junction bases outside the gene matches: 9. CDR3 loop: CASSWDSRRGYGYTF. In nucleotides, the CDR3 is TGTGCCAGCAGCTGGGACAGCCGACGAGGCTATGGCTACACCTTC.

This clone is a singleton in its sample. CDR3 sequence (DNA): TGTGCCACCAGTGAAGGGACAGGGGGGACCCCGGGCTACACCTTC. Its protein is CATSEGTGGTPGYTF. This chain uses TRBV24-1 with TRBJ1-2; the match to TRBD1 covers 11 bases. There are 15 residues in the CDR3. Germline assignment: CDR1 KGHDR and CDR2 SFDVKD. J was trimmed by 8 bases and V by 4 bases; bases with no gene match: 8.

This rearrangement joins TRBV15 to TRBJ2-1; D may be TRBD1 (6 bases). V was pared by 4 bases and J by 1 base, with 8 bases between. The CDR3 has 14 residues. Germline-derived CDR1 and CDR2 are LNHNV and YYDKDF (reference sequence). As DNA, the CDR3 is TGTGCCACCAGCACCACAGGGTCCTACAATGAGCAGTTCTTC. It translates to CATSTTGSYNEQFF.